The clone carrying this TCR beta chain is termed medium-sized. This beta chain was picked up by a library intended for alpha chains and is off target, so its count carries little meaning. The data are from a study of spatial heterogeneity in lung cancer. Study information: A unique TCR and UMI combination showed up more than ten times in raw reads, on average.

Germline V gene lookup returns CDR1 MDHEN and CDR2 SYDVKM. V gave up 2 bases and J gave up 3 bases, with 4 bases separating them. The CDR3 is 12 amino acids. One entry per CDR3 protein results from TCRdb running MiXCR on the 5' RACE reads. The sample includes roughly 800 distinct CDR3 sequences, roughly 24% of them seen just once. The time point here: sample taken at primary tumor resection. More than 70 TRACERx patients with early, untreated non-small cell lung cancer donated samples. Extraction of whole RNA from tumor, nontumor lung or frozen PBMC preceded unsorted sequencing. The sample was normal lung tissue next to the tumor, taken at surgery. The clonotype was recovered from a male donor with early-stage non-small cell lung cancer. The V and J genes are TRBV28 and TRBJ1-1; the D is unclear. The CDR3 spells CASSLGDTEAFF. CDR3 DNA: TGTGCCAGCAGTTTAGGGGACACTGAAGCTTTCTTT.